Below, 7 T cell receptor beta chains from the same sample are listed, as sequenced in a study of T cell responses to AZD1222 COVID-19 vaccine. Sequencing was performed with immunoSEQ multiplex PCR; in TCRdb, only in-frame clones are kept and a portion is missing. The sample includes 150,000 to 200,000 clones, approximately 92% of them seen just once. Sequencing used peripheral blood, obtained on day 0 of AZD1222 vaccination. The receptors here all came from an adult in good health.

The chain carries TRBV18 and TRBJ2-7; D is ambiguous. Germline-derived CDR1 and CDR2 are KGHSH and LQKENI. V shed 0 bases and J shed 2 bases, with 11 bases lying between them. The CDR3 extends over 15 amino acids. The CDR3 loop is CASSPPSGETYEQYF. Written as DNA, the CDR3 is TGTGCCAGCTCACCACCCTCGGGCGAGACCTACGAGCAGTACTTC.

The chain employs TRBV6-5 and TRBJ2-3; 9 bases fit TRBD2. CDR3 size: 14 residues. Germline trimming cut 11 bases from V and 0 bases from J; bases unmatched to any gene: 6. CDR1 is MNHEY and CDR2 is SVGAGI in the germline V gene. CDR3 sequence (DNA): TGTGCCGGGCGGACTAGCGTTAGCACAGATACGCAGTATTTT. Its protein is CAGRTSVSTDTQYF.

V is TRBV5-4 and J is TRBJ2-7, with D unclear. Germline V gene lookup returns CDR1 SGHNT and CDR2 YYREEE (reference sequence). V lost 4 bases to trimming and J lost 0 bases, with 20 bases between them. The CDR3 runs to 17 residues. The CDR3 here is CASSHRLNTAISYEQYF. The DNA of the CDR3 is TGTGCCAGCAGCCACCGTTTGAACACAGCCATCTCCTACGAGCAGTACTTC.

The rearrangement uses TRBV7-9 and TRBJ1-1; D unclear. From germline, CDR1 is SEHNR and CDR2 FQNEAQ (reference sequence). V was shortened by 7 bases and J by 3 bases, with 21 bases between the two germline ends. The CDR3 is 16 residues long. The CDR3 spells CASTLTGWEGYTEAFF. CDR3 bases: TGTGCCAGCACCCTAACCGGCTGGGAGGGATACACTGAAGCTTTCTTT.

This clone was detected once. The J gene is TRBJ2-3, the V gene TRBV29-1, with D perhaps matching TRBD1 or TRBD2 (6 bases each). V dropped 7 bases and J dropped 11 bases, with 16 bases sitting between them. The CDR3 totals 11 residues. Germline assignment: CDR1 SQVTM and CDR2 ANQGSEA. The CDR3 loop reads CSAYRDSGQYF. CDR3 bases: TGCAGCGCTTACAGGGACTCCGGGCAGTATTTT.

The CDR3 region has the DNA TGTGCCAGCAGTGACTCTGGGTTCGGGCAGGGAAGCGGCTACACCTTC. Its translation is CASSDSGFGQGSGYTF. The chain carries TRBV6-4 and TRBJ1-2, with D perhaps matching TRBD1 (5 bases). Germline assignment: CDR1 MRHNA and CDR2 SNTAGT. The CDR3 length is 16 residues. V was pared by 0 bases and J by 8 bases, with 19 bases between.

The chain carries TRBV19 and TRBJ1-1; D uncertain. CDR1 is LNHDA and CDR2 is SQIVND in the germline V gene (reference sequence). Trimming removed 3 bases from V and 4 bases from J, with 21 bases in between. This CDR3 region has 17 residues. CDR3 sequence: CASSIPYMTFPSTEAFF. The CDR3 nucleotides are TGTGCCAGTAGTATTCCTTATATGACATTCCCCAGCACTGAAGCTTTCTTT.